This TCR beta chain was documented in a study of blood T cell repertoires in COVID-19. Looking at the study overall: COVID-19 samples, acute and convalescent, were from the United States, Italy and Spain.

The CDR3 is 16 residues long. Trimming removed 4 bases from V and 2 bases from J, with 18 bases in between. Germline values: CDR1 SNHLY, CDR2 FYNNEI. In assigning cohorts, the study relied on participant-reported clinical history. Two negative PCRs, clearance, or symptom resolution had been documented for recovered Cohort 3 donors. As handled by the study authors: Amplification from reference gene primers served as the basis for estimated nucleated cell counts. Measured with immunoSEQ multiplex PCR; TCRdb has only the in-frame clones, and not every one. Clone size and V and J calls were adopted from that table, with D and trimming inferred from the DNA. Of about 250,000 clones detected, 85% to 90% appear once; the ten largest clones hold roughly 2.5%.

The source of this sequence is a woman between 18 and 29 years old who had recovered from COVID-19. V is TRBV2 and J is TRBJ2-7; D is perhaps TRBD2 (7 bases). Material for sequencing was PBMCs or T cells enriched from blood (not recorded which). CDR3 bases: TGTGCCAGCAGTGCCGGGCGGGGGACAAATACCTACGAGCAGTACTTC. Translating gives CASSAGRGTNTYEQYF.